The 14 T cell receptor beta chains below were found in one sample sequenced in a study of T-cell memory formation after mild COVID-19 (dated by TCRdb to the early 2020s). The library was built by means of 5' RACE. These reads were obtained on an Illumina NovaSeq 6000. TCRdb reprocessing: public reads trimmed at Q25 with fastp, clones called with MiXCR, in-frame beta chains kept. CDR3 protein sequences are deduplicated, and each keeps its most common genes and DNA. Within this sample are 300,000 to 350,000 distinct CDR3 sequences, with over 10% of them counted one time only. The ten largest clones take up about a fifth of the sample. Specimen: PBMCs or a T cell subset sorted from them (not recorded which). These receptors were collected from a man in his late teens or twenties who had mild COVID-19 (a few samples of this study predate the infection). The sample titles of this study are shuffled in the database, so cell type and time point are left out; the donor was told from shared clones.

This clonotype was recorded a few times. The V gene is TRBV5-1, the J gene TRBJ2-1; 11 nucleotides match TRBD2. After removal of 0 bases from V and 6 bases from J, the junction contained 5 bases not matched to a gene. The CDR3 runs to 16 residues. Germline lookup yields CDR1 SGHRS and CDR2 YFSETQ. The CDR3 DNA reads as TGCGCCAGCAGCTTGGTAGCGGGGGGGCAGGCCAATGAGCAGTTCTTC. This sequence encodes CASSLVAGGQANEQFF.

The V call is TRBV4-3, the J call TRBJ1-5; 7 nucleotides agree with TRBD1. CDR1 and CDR2 (germline): LGHNA, YSLEER. The V segment lost 0 bases and the J segment 2 bases; nucleotides outside the gene matches: 4. The CDR3 sequence is 16 residues long. CDR3 sequence: CASSQDSGQGNQPQHF. In DNA form, the CDR3 reads TGCGCCAGCAGCCAAGATTCCGGACAGGGCAATCAGCCCCAGCATTTT.

This clonotype was seen a handful of times. The chain combines TRBV6-1 with TRBJ1-2; 10 bases map to TRBD1. CDR3 length equals 12 residues. The germline V gene has CDR1 MNHNS and CDR2 SASEGT. Trimming removed 10 bases from V and 6 bases from J; junction bases left unmatched: 5. The CDR3, as DNA: TGTGCCACTATCGGGACAGGGGATGGCTACACCTTC. This gives the protein CATIGTGDGYTF.

The J gene is TRBJ2-1, the V gene TRBV20-1; 10 positions agree with TRBD2. The V gene's germline CDR1 is DFQATT and CDR2 SNEGSKA (reference sequence). V dropped 5 bases and J dropped 4; count of bases not matched to a gene: 8. This CDR3 is 15 amino acids long. DNA of the CDR3: TGCAGTGCTGAACCGGGACTAGCGTCATACAATGAGCAGTTCTTC. Translating it yields CSAEPGLASYNEQFF.

The chain joins TRBV7-9 to TRBJ2-2; D is uncertain. V lost 5 bases to trimming and J lost 4 bases, with 11 bases between them. CDR1 is SEHNR and CDR2 is FQNEAQ in the germline V gene (reference sequence). The CDR3 has 14 amino acids. In DNA, the CDR3 is TGTGCCAGCAGCGGTCGGAAGGGCACCGGGGAGCTGTTTTTT. The encoded protein is CASSGRKGTGELFF. Filled out from reference TRBV7-9 and TRBJ2-2, the complete variable domain reads DTGVSQNPRHKITKRGQNVTFRCDPISEHNRLYWYRQTLGQGPEFLTYFQNEAQLEKSRLLSDRFSAERPKGSFSTLEIQRTEQGDSAMYLCASSGRKGTGELFFGEGSRLTVL.

V and J are TRBV20-1 and TRBJ2-1; 7 bases agree with TRBD2. The junction had 6 bases not matched to a gene; V was cut back by 0 bases and J by 1 base. CDR1 DFQATT and CDR2 SNEGSKA come from the germline V gene (reference sequence). The CDR3 has 16 amino acids. The CDR3, as DNA: TGCAGTGCTAGAGATAAGGCGGGGGTTTCCTACAATGAGCAGTTCTTC. This codes for CSARDKAGVSYNEQFF.

This clonotype has just a few counts. The chain recombines TRBV4-3 with TRBJ1-5; the D is unclear. Germline-derived CDR1 and CDR2 are LGHNA and YSLEER. CDR3 length: 13 residues. Trimming removed 3 bases from V and 4 bases from J, with 7 bases in between. The CDR3 DNA sequence: TGCGCCAGCAGCCATGAACCGAATCAGCCCCAGCATTTT. Translation: CASSHEPNQPQHF.

This clonotype appeared many times. The V and J genes are TRBV5-1 and TRBJ2-2; TRBD1 agrees at 8 bases. The germline CDR1 and CDR2 sequences are SGHRS and YFSETQ. V trimming: 5 bases; J trimming: 2 bases; junction bases outside the gene matches: 8. This CDR3 comprises 16 residues. Written as DNA, the CDR3 is TGCGCCAGCAGGGTTGGGACAGGCAGCAACACCGGGGAGCTGTTTTTT. It encodes CASRVGTGSNTGELFF. The full variable domain, completed using reference TRBV5-1 and TRBJ2-2, is KAGVTQTPRYLIKTRGQQVTLSCSPISGHRSVSWYQQTPGQGLQFLFEYFSETQRNKGNFPGRFSGRQFSNSRSEMNVSTLELGDSALYLCASRVGTGSNTGELFFGEGSRLTVL.

The gene calls are TRBV24-1 and TRBJ1-5, with D possibly TRBD1 on 6 matching bases. The CDR3 spans 13 residues. Germline assignment: CDR1 KGHDR and CDR2 SFDVKD. V was clipped by 3 bases and J by 4 bases, with 6 bases between them. The CDR3 coding sequence is TGTGCCACCAGTGATGGACAGAATCAGCCCCAGCATTTT. It codes for CATSDGQNQPQHF.

The chain couples TRBV4-3 to TRBJ2-2, with TRBD2 matching over 10 bases. Germline V CDR1 and CDR2: LGHNA, YSLEER. This CDR3 region has 15 residues. V was clipped by 1 base and J by 7 bases; unmatched bases: 3. CDR3 bases: TGCGCCAGCAGCCAAGTTAGCGGGGGGATCGGGGAGCTGTTTTTT. Translation gives CASSQVSGGIGELFF.

This clonotype was found a few times. The chain combines TRBV12-3 or TRBV12-4 with TRBJ2-1, with TRBD2 identical over 9 bases. The J segment lost 5 bases and the V segment lost 4 bases, leaving 6 bases of the junction unmatched. The CDR3 has 15 residues. This CDR3 reads CASSSSGGWNNEQFF. CDR3 coding DNA: TGTGCCAGCAGTTCGAGCGGGGGGTGGAACAATGAGCAGTTCTTC.

J is TRBJ2-2 and V is TRBV24-1, with TRBD1 identical over 11 bases. This CDR3 comprises 17 residues. The V segment lost 0 bases and the J segment 4 bases; nucleotides outside the gene matches: 3. Germline V gene lookup returns CDR1 KGHDR and CDR2 SFDVKD. In DNA form, the CDR3 reads TGTGCCACCAGTGATTTGAGGACAGGGGGCCTCACCGGGGAGCTGTTTTTT. This encodes CATSDLRTGGLTGELFF.

V usage is TRBV9 and J usage is TRBJ2-4; 10 nucleotides align to TRBD1. This CDR3 region has 15 residues. V was clipped by 0 bases and J by 8 bases; unmatched bases: 5. Germline CDR1 is SGDLS and CDR2 is YYNGEE. This CDR3 reads CASSVGEGTGDIQYF. The DNA for the CDR3 is TGTGCCAGCAGCGTAGGGGAGGGGACAGGGGACATTCAGTACTTC.

The chain links TRBV28 to TRBJ2-4; D unclear. The CDR3 is 15 amino acids. Germline CDR1 is MDHEN and CDR2 is SYDVKM. V was clipped by 3 bases and J by 1 base, with 10 bases between them. In nucleotides, the CDR3 is TGTGCCAGCAGTTTGGGCCGCCTCGCCAAAAACATTCAGTACTTC. It translates to CASSLGRLAKNIQYF.